This T cell receptor beta chain was captured by sequencing in a study of T cells in localized non-small cell lung cancer. Study-level findings and limits: There was higher T cell clonality in uninvolved adjacent lung than in tumor, and it was highest there. Within adjacent lung there appeared a median approximately 57 of the top 100 tumor clones.

The assay was immunoSEQ multiplex PCR, and TCRdb's table has in-frame clones only and misses some. The table has under 30,000 clones, 80% to 90% seen once. Concerning this clone itself: Antigen unknown.

Trimming took 6 bases from V and 2 from J, leaving 13 bases between them. CDR1 is SGHDT and CDR2 is YYEEEE in the germline V gene. There are 14 residues in the CDR3. The input for sequencing was peripheral blood, taken before any cancer treatment. The sequence came from a woman aged 35 to 70 with stage I lung adenocarcinoma. V is TRBV5-6 and J is TRBJ2-3; D is undetermined. This CDR3 is CASTAQPNTDTQYF. CDR3 DNA sequence: TGTGCCAGCACCGCTCAGCCGAACACAGATACGCAGTATTTT.